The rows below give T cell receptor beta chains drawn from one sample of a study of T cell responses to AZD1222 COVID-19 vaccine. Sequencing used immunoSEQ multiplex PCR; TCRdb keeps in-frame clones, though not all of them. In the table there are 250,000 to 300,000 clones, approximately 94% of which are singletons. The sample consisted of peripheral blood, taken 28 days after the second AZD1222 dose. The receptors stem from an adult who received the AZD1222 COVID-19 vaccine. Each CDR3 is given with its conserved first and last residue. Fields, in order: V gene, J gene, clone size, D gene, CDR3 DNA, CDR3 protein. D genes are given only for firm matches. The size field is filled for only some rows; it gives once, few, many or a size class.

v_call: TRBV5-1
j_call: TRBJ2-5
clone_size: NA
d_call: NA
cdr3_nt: TGCGCCAGCAGCTTGAGAGGCGCCGGGGAGACCCAGTACTTC
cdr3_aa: CASSLRGAGETQYF

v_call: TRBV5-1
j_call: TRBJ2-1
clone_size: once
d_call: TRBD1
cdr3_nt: TGCGCCAGCAGCTTGGCCCAGGGGGCGTTAAATGAGCAGTTCTTC
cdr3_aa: CASSLAQGALNEQFF

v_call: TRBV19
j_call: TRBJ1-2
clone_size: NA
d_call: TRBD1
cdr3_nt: TGTGCCAGTAGTATCTCTCCGGGACAGGGCCCCTATGGCTACACCTTC
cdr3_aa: CASSISPGQGPYGYTF

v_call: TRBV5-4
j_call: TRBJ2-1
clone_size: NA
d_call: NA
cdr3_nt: TGTGCCAGCAGCCCCCAAGAGTTCTACAATGAGCAGTTCTTC
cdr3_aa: CASSPQEFYNEQFF

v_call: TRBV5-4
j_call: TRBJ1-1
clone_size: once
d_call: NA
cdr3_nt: TGTGCCAGCAGCTTGAGCCAGGCCACTGAAGCTTTCTTT
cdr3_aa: CASSLSQATEAFF

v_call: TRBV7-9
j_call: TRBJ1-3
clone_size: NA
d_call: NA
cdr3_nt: TGTGCCAGCGTCTCGGGGGCGGGAAACACCATATATTTT
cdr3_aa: CASVSGAGNTIYF

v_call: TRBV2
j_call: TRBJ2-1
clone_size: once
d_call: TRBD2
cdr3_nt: TGTGCCAGCAGTGAAGCGCTTAGCGGGGAGCGGTTCTTC
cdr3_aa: CASSEALSGERFF

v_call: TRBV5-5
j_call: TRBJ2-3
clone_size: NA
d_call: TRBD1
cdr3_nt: TGTGCCAGCAGCCCCGAAGTGGACAGGGGCGCAGATACGCAGTATTTT
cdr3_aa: CASSPEVDRGADTQYF

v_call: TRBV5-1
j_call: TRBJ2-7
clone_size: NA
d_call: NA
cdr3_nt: TGCGCCAGCAGCTTGGTGGCCCTTTCCCACGAGCAGTACTTC
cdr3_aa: CASSLVALSHEQYF

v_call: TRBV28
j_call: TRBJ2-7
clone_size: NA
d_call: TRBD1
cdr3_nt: TGTGCCAGCAGTTTGGGGACAGGTCCTTGGGACGAGCAGTACTTC
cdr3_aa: CASSLGTGPWDEQYF

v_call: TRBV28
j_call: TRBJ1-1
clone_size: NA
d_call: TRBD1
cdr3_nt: TGTGCCACCTCGGGGACAGGGGGCCGAATGAACACTGAAGCTTTCTTT
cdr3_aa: CATSGTGGRMNTEAFF

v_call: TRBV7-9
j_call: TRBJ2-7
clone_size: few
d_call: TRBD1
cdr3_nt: TGTGCCAGCAATCCACTAGCAGGGGGCGGATACGAGCAGTACTTC
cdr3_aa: CASNPLAGGGYEQYF

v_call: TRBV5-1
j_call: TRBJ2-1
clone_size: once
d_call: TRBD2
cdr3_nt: TGCGCCAGCAGCTCCCTAGCGGGGGGGCCGTGGTCCTACAATGAGCAGTTCTTC
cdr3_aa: CASSSLAGGPWSYNEQFF

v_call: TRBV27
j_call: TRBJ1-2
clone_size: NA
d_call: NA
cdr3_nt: TGTGCCAGCAGTTCCTGGGGGGGAGAGGAAGGTGGCTACACCTTC
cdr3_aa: CASSSWGGEEGGYTF

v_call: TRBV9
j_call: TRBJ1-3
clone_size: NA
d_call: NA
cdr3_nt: TGTGCCAGCAGGCCGCCCGAAGAGTTCCCCCAGGTCTCTGGAAACACCATATATTTT
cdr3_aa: CASRPPEEFPQVSGNTIYF

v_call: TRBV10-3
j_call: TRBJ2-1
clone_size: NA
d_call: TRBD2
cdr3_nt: TGTGCCATCAGTGAGTCGCGACTAGCGGGGGGTTACAATGAGCAGTTCTTC
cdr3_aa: CAISESRLAGGYNEQFF

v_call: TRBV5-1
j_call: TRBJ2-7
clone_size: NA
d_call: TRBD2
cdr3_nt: TGCGCCAGCAGCTTCGGGACTAGCGGTTTATACGAGCAGTACTTC
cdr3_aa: CASSFGTSGLYEQYF

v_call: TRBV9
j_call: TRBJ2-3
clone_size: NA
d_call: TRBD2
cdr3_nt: TGTGCCAGCAGCTTTACTAGCGGGGGCTGGACAGATACGCAGTATTTT
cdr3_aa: CASSFTSGGWTDTQYF

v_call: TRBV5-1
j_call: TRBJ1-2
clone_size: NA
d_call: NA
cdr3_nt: TGCGCCAGCAGCGGACGGGGAAGGAATGGCTACACCTTC
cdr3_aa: CASSGRGRNGYTF

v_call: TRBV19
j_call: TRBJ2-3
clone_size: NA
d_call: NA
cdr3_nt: TGTGCCAGTAGTGAAAGGGGTCGAGATACGCAGTATTTT
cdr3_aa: CASSERGRDTQYF

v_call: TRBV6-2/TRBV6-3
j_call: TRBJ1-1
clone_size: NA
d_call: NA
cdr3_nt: TGTGCCAGCAGTTACTCGTCGCGGGGGGGAGAGACTGAAGCTTTCTTT
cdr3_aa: CASSYSSRGGETEAFF

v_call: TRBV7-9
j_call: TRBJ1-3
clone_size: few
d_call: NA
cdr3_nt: TGTGCCAGCAGCCCCCCTACAGGGACTGGAAACACCATATATTTT
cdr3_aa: CASSPPTGTGNTIYF

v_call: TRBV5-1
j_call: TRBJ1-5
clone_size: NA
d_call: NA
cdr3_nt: TGCGCCAGCAGCTTGGACGGTAGCAATCAGCCCCAGCATTTT
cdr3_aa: CASSLDGSNQPQHF

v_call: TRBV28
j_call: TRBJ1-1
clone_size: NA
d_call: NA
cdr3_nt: TGTGCCAGCAGCCCCCGGGGAGGAATGAACACTGAAGCTTTCTTT
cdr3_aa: CASSPRGGMNTEAFF

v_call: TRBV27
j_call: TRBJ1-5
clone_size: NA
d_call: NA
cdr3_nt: TGTGCCAGCAGTCCCGCGGTTAATCAGCCCCAGCATTTT
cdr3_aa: CASSPAVNQPQHF

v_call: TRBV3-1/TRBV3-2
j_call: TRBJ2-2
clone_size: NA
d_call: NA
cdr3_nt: TGTGCCAGCAGCCAAGGGTTAGCGGGGGAGCTGTTTTTT
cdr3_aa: CASSQGLAGELFF

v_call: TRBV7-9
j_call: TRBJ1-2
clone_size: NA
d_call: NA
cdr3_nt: TGTGCCAGCAGTCCGGGACACATCTATGGCTACACCTTC
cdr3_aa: CASSPGHIYGYTF

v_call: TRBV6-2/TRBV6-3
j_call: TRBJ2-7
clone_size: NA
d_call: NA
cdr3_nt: TGTGCCAGCAGTTACCCCGACTCGAGCTCCTACGAGCAGTACTTC
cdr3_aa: CASSYPDSSSYEQYF

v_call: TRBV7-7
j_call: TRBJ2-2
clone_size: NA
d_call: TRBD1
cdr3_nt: TGTGCTAGCAGCGCTCTTCTGACAGGGGCGCACACCGGGGAGCTGTTTTTT
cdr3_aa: CASSALLTGAHTGELFF

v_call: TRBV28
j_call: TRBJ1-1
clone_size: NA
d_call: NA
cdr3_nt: TGTGCCCTAAAAGCGGGGAGGAACACTGAAGCTTTCTTT
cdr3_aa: CALKAGRNTEAFF

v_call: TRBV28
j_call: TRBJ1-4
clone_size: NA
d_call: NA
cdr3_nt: TGTGCCAGCAGTACCTCCTTGGGGGCAACTAATGAAAAACTGTTTTTT
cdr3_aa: CASSTSLGATNEKLFF

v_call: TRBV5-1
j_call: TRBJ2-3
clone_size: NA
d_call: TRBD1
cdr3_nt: TGCGCCAGCAGCCACGGGACAGGGGGCGAAGATACGCAGTATTTT
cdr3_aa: CASSHGTGGEDTQYF

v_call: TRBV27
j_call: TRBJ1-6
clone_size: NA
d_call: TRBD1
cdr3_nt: TGTGCCAGCACCCCAGGGGGTCTGGATTCACCCCTCCACTTT
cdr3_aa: CASTPGGLDSPLHF

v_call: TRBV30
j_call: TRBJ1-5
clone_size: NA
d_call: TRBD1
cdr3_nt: TGTGCCTGGAGTGTACGGGGACAGGGAAGGCAGCCCCAGCATTTT
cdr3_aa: CAWSVRGQGRQPQHF

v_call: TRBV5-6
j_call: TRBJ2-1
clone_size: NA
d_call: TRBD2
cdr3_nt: TGTGCCAGCAGCGGCGAGACTAGCGGGAGAACCGGTGAGCAGTTCTTC
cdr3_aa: CASSGETSGRTGEQFF

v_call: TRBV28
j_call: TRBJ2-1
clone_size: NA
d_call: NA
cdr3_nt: TGTGCCAGCAGTCTTCTGGGGCTCCCCGAGCAGTTCTTC
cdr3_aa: CASSLLGLPEQFF

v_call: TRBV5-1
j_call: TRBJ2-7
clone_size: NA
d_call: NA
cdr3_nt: TGCGCCAGCAGCTTGGACACTACACTTTACTACGAGCAGTACTTC
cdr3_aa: CASSLDTTLYYEQYF

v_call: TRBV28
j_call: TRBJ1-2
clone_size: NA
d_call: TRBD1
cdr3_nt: TGTGCCAGCAGAACCGGGACAGGGGGTTCCTACACCTTC
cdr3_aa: CASRTGTGGSYTF

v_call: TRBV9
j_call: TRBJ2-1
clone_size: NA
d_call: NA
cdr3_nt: TGTGCCAGCAGTACCTCCAGCTCCTACAATGAGCAGTTCTTC
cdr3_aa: CASSTSSSYNEQFF

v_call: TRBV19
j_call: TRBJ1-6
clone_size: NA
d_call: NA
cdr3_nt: TGTGCCAGTAGAGCCGGGACCTCACTCTTGTCACCCCTCCACTTT
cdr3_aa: CASRAGTSLLSPLHF

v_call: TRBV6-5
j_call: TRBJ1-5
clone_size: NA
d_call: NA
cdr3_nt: TGTGCCAGCAGGGGACACCTAAATCAGCCCCAGCATTTT
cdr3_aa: CASRGHLNQPQHF